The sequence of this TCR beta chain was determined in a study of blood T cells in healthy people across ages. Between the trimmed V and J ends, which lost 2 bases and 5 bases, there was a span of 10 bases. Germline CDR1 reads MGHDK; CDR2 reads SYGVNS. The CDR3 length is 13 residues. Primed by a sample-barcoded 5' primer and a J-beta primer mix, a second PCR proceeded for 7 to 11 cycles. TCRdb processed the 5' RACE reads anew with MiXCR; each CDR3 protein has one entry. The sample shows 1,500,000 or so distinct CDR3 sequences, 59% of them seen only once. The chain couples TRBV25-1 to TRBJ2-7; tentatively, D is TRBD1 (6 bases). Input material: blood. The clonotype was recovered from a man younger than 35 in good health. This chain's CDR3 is CASSETGRHEQYF. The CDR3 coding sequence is TGTGCCAGCAGTGAAACAGGGCGCCACGAGCAGTACTTC.